These 27 T cell receptor beta chains originate from one sample sequenced in a study of blood T cell repertoires in COVID-19. Sequenced by immunoSEQ multiplex PCR; TCRdb stores in-frame clones only, minus some. The sample contains 250,000 or so clones, 70% to 85% of which appear only once. Input material: peripheral blood. The receptor set was obtained from a woman aged 80 or older with acute or convalescent COVID-19.

The J gene is TRBJ2-7, the V gene TRBV5-1; the D gene is possibly TRBD2 (6 bases). Trimming took off 4 bases at V and 0 bases at J, with 17 bases between the two ends. Germline-derived CDR1 and CDR2 are SGHRS and YFSETQ. The CDR3 contains 16 residues. The CDR3 sequence: CASSQGGTGSSYEQYF. Here the CDR3 DNA reads TGCGCCAGCAGCCAAGGAGGGACTGGGAGCTCCTACGAGCAGTACTTC.

This clone was seen just once. V usage is TRBV3-1 (or the pseudogene TRBV3-2) and J usage is TRBJ1-1; possible D gene TRBD1, 6 bases. V shed 5 bases and J shed 2 bases, with 18 bases lying between them. The length of the CDR3 is 16 residues. The germline CDR1 and CDR2 sequences are LGHDT and YNNKEL (reference sequence). CDR3 in DNA: TGTGCCAGCAGCTCACGAACCGGGACACCTAACACTGAAGCTTTCTTT. It yields the protein CASSSRTGTPNTEAFF.

The rearrangement links TRBV5-1 to TRBJ1-4, with 7 bases fitting TRBD1. This CDR3 region has 16 residues. Germline assignment: CDR1 SGHRS and CDR2 YFSETQ. The trim removed 4 bases at V and 2 bases at J, leaving 8 bases unmatched. CDR3 bases: TGCGCCAGCAGCCTTGGGGTGGGACAGACTAATGAAAAACTGTTTTTT. Encoded protein: CASSLGVGQTNEKLFF.

The gene calls are TRBV4-3 and TRBJ2-6, with a possible D match to TRBD1 (6 bases). Germline loops: CDR1 LGHNA, CDR2 YSLEER. The V end lost 4 bases, the J end lost 0 bases, and 25 bases lay between the germline ends. The CDR3 runs to 21 residues. CDR3 residues: CASSPHLIRGSASSGANVLTF. The CDR3 nucleotides are TGCGCCAGCAGCCCGCACCTAATCAGGGGTTCCGCCTCCTCTGGGGCCAACGTCCTGACTTTC.

This sequence joins TRBV7-2 and TRBJ2-7; a weak D match, TRBD2 (6 bases). Deletions cut 2 bases from V and 0 bases from J, with 11 bases between. Germline CDR1 reads SGHTA; CDR2 reads FQGNSA. The CDR3 loop spans 15 amino acids. CDR3 sequence reads: CASSLREAVSYEQYF. Here the CDR3 DNA reads TGTGCCAGCAGCTTAAGGGAGGCGGTCTCCTACGAGCAGTACTTC.

The chain carries TRBV19 and TRBJ1-3; 9 bases are a match to TRBD1. The CDR3 consists of 16 residues. Germline V gene sequence: CDR1 LNHDA, CDR2 SQIVND (reference sequence). V shed 5 bases, J shed 0 bases, and the junction held 5 bases outside the gene matches. CDR3 sequence reads: CASSGDRALSGNTIYF. The CDR3 DNA follows: TGTGCCAGTAGTGGGGACAGGGCACTCTCTGGAAACACCATATATTTT.

As DNA, the CDR3 is TGCAGCGCCCACTTTAACTATGGCTACACCTTC. Translation: CSAHFNYGYTF. V is TRBV29-1 and J is TRBJ1-2, with D hard to call. The CDR3 spans 11 residues. The V and J ends lost 7 bases and 1 base respectively, with 7 bases between them. Germline CDR1 SQVTM, CDR2 ANQGSEA.

The CDR3 region is CASSQGQGGGTEAFF. The CDR3 nucleotides read TGTGCCAGCAGCCAGGGACAGGGAGGAGGTACTGAAGCTTTCTTT. This rearrangement joins TRBV11-3 to TRBJ1-1; 9 bases are a match to TRBD1. Trimming removed 5 bases from V and 5 bases from J; junction bases left unmatched: 9. The CDR3 loop spans 15 amino acids. Germline CDR1 is SGHNT and CDR2 is YENEEA.

The chain carries TRBV6-5 and TRBJ2-1; TRBD1 matches 8 bases. V trimming: 6 bases; J trimming: 5 bases; junction bases outside the gene matches: 6. CDR1 and CDR2 from the germline V gene are MNHEY and SVGAGI. This CDR3 has 14 residues. CDR3 region: CASSGTGGNNEQFF. Written as DNA, the CDR3 is TGTGCCAGCAGCGGCACAGGGGGAAACAATGAGCAGTTCTTC.

J is TRBJ2-7 and V is TRBV6-1; D unclear. The CDR3 is made up of 12 amino acids. Germline V gene lookup returns CDR1 MNHNS and CDR2 SASEGT. Trimming removed 3 bases from V and 0 bases from J, with 3 bases in between. The CDR3 DNA sequence: TGTGCCAGCAGTGACAGCTCCTACGAGCAGTACTTC. This translates into CASSDSSYEQYF.

This chain connects TRBV20-1 to TRBJ1-2; no clear D. V gave up 6 bases and J gave up 7 bases, with 12 bases separating them. Germline CDR1 reads DFQATT; CDR2 reads SNEGSKA (reference sequence). The CDR3 length is 11 residues. The CDR3, as DNA: TGCAGTGCCCGGCATGCGGGTGGCTACACCTTC. Translated: CSARHAGGYTF.

The chain is built from TRBV6-1 and TRBJ2-5; TRBD2 matches at 7 bases. The CDR3 runs to 16 residues. Germline CDR1 is MNHNS and CDR2 is SASEGT. After removal of 3 bases from V and 4 bases from J, the junction contained 11 bases not matched to a gene. CDR3 sequence reads: CASSDATSTSRETQYF. CDR3 sequence (DNA): TGTGCCAGCAGTGATGCGACTAGCACATCGCGAGAGACCCAGTACTTC.

The chain joins TRBV28 to TRBJ1-4; D not certain. Trimming left V 5 bases short and J 8 bases short, with 18 bases between. The length of the CDR3 is 15 residues. Germline V CDR1 and CDR2: MDHEN, SYDVKM. CDR3 residues: CASSTPGEGTEKLFF. The CDR3 nucleotides are TGTGCCAGCAGTACCCCCGGGGAGGGTACCGAAAAACTGTTTTTT.

In this sample, this clone turned up once. The chain joins TRBV6-6 to TRBJ1-4; D unclear. The V end was cut by 6 bases, the J end by 0 bases, with 5 bases between. The CDR3 is 13 amino acids. CDR1 MNHNY and CDR2 SVGAGI come from the germline V gene (reference sequence). The CDR3 spells CASRRATNEKLFF. CDR3 nucleotide sequence: TGTGCCAGCAGGCGTGCAACTAATGAAAAACTGTTTTTT.

This clone has a handful of counts. The genes are TRBV15 and TRBJ2-1; the match to TRBD2 covers 11 bases. This CDR3 is built from 17 residues. The V gene end was trimmed by 1 base and the J gene end by 5 bases; junction bases not matched to a gene: 7. CDR1 is LNHNV, CDR2 YYDKDF, per germline (reference sequence). As DNA, the CDR3 is TGTGCCACCAGCAGAGGCGGTAGCGGGGGGGCCCACAATGAGCAGTTCTTC. Translating gives CATSRGGSGGAHNEQFF.

The chain carries TRBV6-2 or TRBV6-3 and TRBJ2-1; D unclear. V lost 1 base and J lost 0, with 4 bases in between. Germline values: CDR1 MNHEY, CDR2 SVGEGT. The CDR3 has 14 residues. CDR3 in DNA: TGTGCCAGCAGTTACTGGAGCTCCTACAATGAGCAGTTCTTC. It is translated as CASSYWSSYNEQFF.

This clone has more than one count but fewer than ten. The chain employs TRBV12-3 or TRBV12-4 and TRBJ1-2; TRBD1 matches 9 bases. This CDR3 has 13 amino acids. J was trimmed by 7 bases and V by 7 bases; bases with no gene match: 7. CDR3 DNA sequence: TGTGCCAGCACCAAACAGGACAGGGGTGGCTACACCTTC. Its translation: CASTKQDRGGYTF.

This clone has a handful of counts. As DNA, the CDR3 is TGTGCCAGCAGCTTAGAAGGCAGGGGGGACGAGCAGTACTTC. Residues: CASSLEGRGDEQYF. The V call is TRBV7-9, the J call TRBJ2-7; TRBD1 might be the D (7 bases). The CDR3 runs to 14 residues. The ends were cut back, 1 base at V and 5 bases at J, with 12 bases in the middle. CDR1 is SEHNR, CDR2 FQNEAQ, per germline (reference sequence).

The chain employs TRBV4-1 and TRBJ1-6; D remains ambiguous. Germline CDR1 and CDR2: MGHRA and YSYEKL. The CDR3 runs to 17 residues. V lost 1 base to trimming and J lost 7 bases, with 17 bases between them. CDR3 sequence: CASSQGRGGRLNSPLHF. The CDR3 DNA reads TGCGCCAGCAGCCAAGGGCGGGGAGGACGGTTAAATTCACCCCTCCACTTT.

This chain links TRBV7-2 with TRBJ2-7; D gene uncertain. Deletions cut 1 base from V and 2 bases from J, with 12 bases between. CDR1 is SGHTA and CDR2 is FQGNSA in the germline V gene. The CDR3 sequence is 15 residues long. The CDR3 reads CASSLGFGSPYEQYF. CDR3 sequence (DNA): TGTGCCAGCAGCTTAGGCTTTGGCTCGCCCTACGAGCAGTACTTC.

A note on this clone: An end of the junction differs from the germline gene, which may be a read error. The chain links TRBV7-2 to TRBJ2-5; 9 positions agree with TRBD2. The CDR3 totals 13 residues. Germline CDR1 and CDR2: SGHTA and FQGNSA. CDR3 DNA sequence: TGTGCCAGCAGCTATGGAACCGGGACTAGCTTTCACTTC. Protein: CASSYGTGTSFHF.

The chain employs TRBV6-5 and TRBJ1-4; D unresolved. CDR1 and CDR2 (germline): MNHEY, SVGAGI. The germline V and J ends were trimmed by 4 bases and 7 bases, with 13 bases remaining between them. The CDR3 is 14 residues long. CDR3 coding DNA: TGTGCCAGCAGTTTAGCGGGAGTGGGTGAAAAACTGTTTTTT. Translation gives CASSLAGVGEKLFF.

The gene calls are TRBV4-1 and TRBJ2-3; TRBD1 might be the D (5 bases). The ends were cut back, 0 bases at V and 3 bases at J, with 7 bases in the middle. The germline gives CDR1 MGHRA, CDR2 YSYEKL. The CDR3 length is 14 residues. The CDR3 protein is CASSQDPGTDTQYF. CDR3 in DNA: TGCGCCAGCAGCCAAGATCCAGGGACAGATACGCAGTATTTT.

This clone came up once. V and J are TRBV5-1 and TRBJ1-2, with 7 nucleotides matching TRBD1. Trimming cost V 0 bases and J 1 base; bases outside gene matches: 9. The CDR3 totals 17 residues. The germline V gene encodes CDR1 SGHRS and CDR2 YFSETQ. This CDR3 is CASSLGWDRSFNYGYTF. DNA of the CDR3: TGCGCCAGCAGCTTGGGTTGGGACAGAAGCTTTAACTATGGCTACACCTTC.

The V and J genes are TRBV7-9 and TRBJ1-1, with D uncertain. This CDR3 contains 13 residues. The germline CDR1 and CDR2 sequences are SEHNR and FQNEAQ (reference sequence). Trimming took 3 bases from V and 0 from J, leaving 5 bases between them. CDR3 sequence: CASSFGLNTEAFF. The CDR3, as DNA: TGTGCCAGCAGCTTCGGGTTGAACACTGAAGCTTTCTTT.

The V call is TRBV11-3, the J call TRBJ2-3; 9 bases align to TRBD2. This CDR3 is 14 amino acids long. J gave up 4 bases and V 5 bases, and 4 bases lay outside the gene matches. Germline V gene data show CDR1 as SGHNT and CDR2 as YENEEA. For the CDR3, the DNA is TGTGCCAGCAGCCGGGGCGGGGGGGCAGATACGCAGTATTTT. Encoded protein: CASSRGGGADTQYF.

The chain uses TRBV9 and TRBJ2-2; 8 bases are shared with TRBD2. Germline V lookup: CDR1 SGDLS, CDR2 YYNGEE. J gave up 5 bases and V 0 bases, and 6 bases lay outside the gene matches. The CDR3 is 16 residues long. The CDR3 bases are TGTGCCAGCAGCGTAGCCGGGAGGGGCTGGACCGGGGAGCTGTTTTTT. This translates into CASSVAGRGWTGELFF. Full variable domain (rest looked up from reference TRBV9 and TRBJ2-2): DSGVTQTPKHLITATGQRVTLRCSPRSGDLSVYWYQQSLDQGLQFLIQYYNGEERAKGNILERFSAQQFPDLHSELNLSSLELGDSALYFCASSVAGRGWTGELFFGEGSRLTVL.